Here is one TCR beta chain with its context. The data are from a study of blood T cells in healthy people across ages. Through a sample-barcoded 5' primer and a J-beta primer mix, a second PCR was run for roughly 6 to 12 cycles. TCRdb processed the 5' RACE reads anew with MiXCR; each CDR3 protein has one entry. The repertoire holds about 1,000,000 distinct CDR3 sequences, with around 43% as singletons. Russia was home to the donors, healthy Caucasian individuals aged about 6 to 90. The germline gives CDR1 DFQATT, CDR2 SNEGSKA (reference sequence). V lost 6 bases and J lost 3, with 18 bases in between. The CDR3 runs 15 residues.

This TCR came from a woman in her sixties or seventies in good health. The sample consisted of blood. The chain couples TRBV20-1 to TRBJ1-5; D is possibly TRBD1 (5 bases). The CDR3 bases are TGCAGTGCCAACCGTCCAGGGTTTGACAATCAGCCCCAGCATTTT. Translating it yields CSANRPGFDNQPQHF.